The entry below describes one T cell receptor (beta chain). Germline loops: CDR1 LNHDA, CDR2 SQIVND (reference sequence). V dropped 9 bases and J dropped 6 bases, with 23 bases sitting between them. The CDR3 is 16 residues long. These data come from a study of T-cell memory formation after mild COVID-19. TCRdb reprocessed the 5' RACE reads via MiXCR and lists one record per CDR3 protein. The table lists about 610,000 distinct CDR3 sequences, 15% to 20% of them singletons, with roughly 8% in the top ten. The sample taken for sequencing was PBMCs or a T cell subset sorted from them (not recorded which). The chain carries TRBV19 and TRBJ1-4, with TRBD1 as a possible D gene (6 bases). The clonotype was recovered from an adult woman who had mild COVID-19 (a few samples of this study predate the infection). Cell type and time point are not known. Here the CDR3 DNA reads TGTGCCAGCAGGTCCCCTTTGGGGGGCGCATATGAAAAACTGTTTTTT. It translates to CASRSPLGGAYEKLFF.